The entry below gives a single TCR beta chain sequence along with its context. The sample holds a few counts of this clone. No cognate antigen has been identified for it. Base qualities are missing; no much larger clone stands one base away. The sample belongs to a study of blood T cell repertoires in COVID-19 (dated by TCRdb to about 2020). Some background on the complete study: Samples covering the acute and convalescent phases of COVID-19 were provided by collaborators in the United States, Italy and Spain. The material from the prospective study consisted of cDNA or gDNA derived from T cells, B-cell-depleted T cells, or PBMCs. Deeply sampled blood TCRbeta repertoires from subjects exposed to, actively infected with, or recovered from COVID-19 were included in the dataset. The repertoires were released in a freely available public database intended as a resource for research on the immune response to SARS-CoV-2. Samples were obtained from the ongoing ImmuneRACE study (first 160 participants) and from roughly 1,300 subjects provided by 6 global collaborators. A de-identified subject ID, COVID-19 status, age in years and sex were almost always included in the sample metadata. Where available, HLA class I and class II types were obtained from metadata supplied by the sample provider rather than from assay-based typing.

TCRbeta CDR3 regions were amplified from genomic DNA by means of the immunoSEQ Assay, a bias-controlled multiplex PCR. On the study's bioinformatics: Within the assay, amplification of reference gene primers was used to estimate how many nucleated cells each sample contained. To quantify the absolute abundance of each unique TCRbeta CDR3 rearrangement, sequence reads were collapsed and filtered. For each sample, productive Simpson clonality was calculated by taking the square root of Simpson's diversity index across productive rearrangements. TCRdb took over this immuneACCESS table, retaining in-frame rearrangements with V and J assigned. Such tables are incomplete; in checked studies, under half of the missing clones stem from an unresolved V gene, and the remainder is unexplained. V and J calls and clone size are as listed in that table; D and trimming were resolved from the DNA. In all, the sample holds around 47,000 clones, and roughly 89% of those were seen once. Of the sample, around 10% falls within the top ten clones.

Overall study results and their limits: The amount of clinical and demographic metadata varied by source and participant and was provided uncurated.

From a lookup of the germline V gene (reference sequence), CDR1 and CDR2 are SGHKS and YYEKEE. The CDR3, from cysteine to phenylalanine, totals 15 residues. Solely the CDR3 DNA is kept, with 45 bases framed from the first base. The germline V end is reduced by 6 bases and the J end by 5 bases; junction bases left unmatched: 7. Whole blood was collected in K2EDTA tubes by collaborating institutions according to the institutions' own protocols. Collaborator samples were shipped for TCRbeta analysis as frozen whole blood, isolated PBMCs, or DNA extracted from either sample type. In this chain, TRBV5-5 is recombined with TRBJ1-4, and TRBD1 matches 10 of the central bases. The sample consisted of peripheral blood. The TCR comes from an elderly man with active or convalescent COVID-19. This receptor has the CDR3 CASTMTGGHNEKLFF. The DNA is TGTGCCAGCACCATGACAGGGGGCCACAATGAAAAACTGTTTTTT.